This T cell receptor beta chain was documented in a study of blood T cell repertoires in COVID-19. Looking at the study overall: There were acute and convalescent COVID-19 samples, and they came from the United States, Italy and Spain.

This CDR3 region has 14 residues. In germline, CDR1 is SGHRS, CDR2 YFSETQ. The V end lost 6 bases, the J end lost 0 bases, and 10 bases lay between the germline ends. Sequencing used immunoSEQ multiplex PCR; TCRdb keeps in-frame clones, though not all of them. The sample yields fewer than 250,000 clones, around 89% seen once. Sequenced sample: peripheral blood. The receptor was isolated from a man aged 65 to 85 with acute or convalescent COVID-19. V usage is TRBV5-1 and J usage is TRBJ2-1; D may be TRBD2 (6 bases). CDR3 residues: CASMDGSSYNEQFF. As DNA, the CDR3 is TGCGCCAGCATGGACGGGAGCTCCTACAATGAGCAGTTCTTC.